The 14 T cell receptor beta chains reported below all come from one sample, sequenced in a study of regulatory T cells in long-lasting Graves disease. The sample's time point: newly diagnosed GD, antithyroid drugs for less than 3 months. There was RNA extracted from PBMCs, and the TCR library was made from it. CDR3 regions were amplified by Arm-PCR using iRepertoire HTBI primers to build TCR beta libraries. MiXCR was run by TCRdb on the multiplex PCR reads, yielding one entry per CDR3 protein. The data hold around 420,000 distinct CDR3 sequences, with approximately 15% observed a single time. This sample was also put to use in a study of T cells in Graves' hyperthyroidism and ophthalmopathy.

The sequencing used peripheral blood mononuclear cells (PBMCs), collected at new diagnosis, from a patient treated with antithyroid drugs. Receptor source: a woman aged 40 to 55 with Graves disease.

For the CDR3, the DNA is TGTGCCAGCAGCTTCGGGACAGGGCGGCCAGATACGCAGTATTTT. It encodes CASSFGTGRPDTQYF. The chain uses TRBV7-3 and TRBJ2-3; 9 nucleotides agree with TRBD1. The CDR3 runs 15 residues. In germline, CDR1 is SGHTA, CDR2 FQGTGA. V shed 3 bases and J 4 bases; nucleotides not matched to a gene: 5.

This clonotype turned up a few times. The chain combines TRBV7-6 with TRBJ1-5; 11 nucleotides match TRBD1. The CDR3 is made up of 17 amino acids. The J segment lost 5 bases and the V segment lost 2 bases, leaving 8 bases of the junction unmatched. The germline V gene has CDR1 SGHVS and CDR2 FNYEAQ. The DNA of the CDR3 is TGTGCCAGCAGCTTAAGAGGGGGGACAGGGGGGCATCAGCCCCAGCATTTT. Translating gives CASSLRGGTGGHQPQHF.

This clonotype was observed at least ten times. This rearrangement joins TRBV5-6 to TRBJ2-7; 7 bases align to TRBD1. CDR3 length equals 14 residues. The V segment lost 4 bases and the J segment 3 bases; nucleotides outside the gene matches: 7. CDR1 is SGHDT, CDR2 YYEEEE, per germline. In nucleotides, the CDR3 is TGTGCCAGCAGCCGAGACAGGGAGATCTACGAGCAGTACTTC. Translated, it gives CASSRDREIYEQYF. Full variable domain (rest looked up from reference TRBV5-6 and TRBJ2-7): DAGVTQSPTHLIKTRGQQVTLRCSPKSGHDTVSWYQQALGQGPQFIFQYYEEEERQRGNFPDRFSGHQFPNYSSELNVNALLLGDSALYLCASSRDREIYEQYFGPGTRLTVT.

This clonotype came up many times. The CDR3 protein is CASSFRLAVTDTQYF. CDR3 sequence (DNA): TGTGCCAGCAGTTTCCGGCTAGCAGTCACAGATACGCAGTATTTT. This chain connects TRBV12-3 or TRBV12-4 to TRBJ2-3, with TRBD2 as a possible D gene (5 bases). With 3 bases removed from V and 2 bases from J, the gap between germline ends came to 12 bases. This CDR3 region has 15 residues.

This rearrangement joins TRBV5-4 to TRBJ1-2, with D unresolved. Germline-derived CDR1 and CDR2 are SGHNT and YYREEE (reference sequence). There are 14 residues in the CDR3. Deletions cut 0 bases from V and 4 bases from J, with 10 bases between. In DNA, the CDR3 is TGTGCCAGCAGCTTGGAACTGACTAGCTATGGCTACACCTTC. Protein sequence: CASSLELTSYGYTF.

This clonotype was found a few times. The CDR3 region is CATSDPTGSTDTQYF. Here the CDR3 DNA reads TGTGCCACCAGTGATCCGACAGGGAGCACAGATACGCAGTATTTT. The rearrangement uses TRBV24-1 and TRBJ2-3, with 7 bases identical to TRBD1. This CDR3 comprises 15 residues. J gave up 0 bases and V 3 bases, and 2 bases lay outside the gene matches. CDR1 is KGHDR and CDR2 is SFDVKD in the germline V gene.

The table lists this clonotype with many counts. Written as DNA, the CDR3 is TGTGCCAGCAGCTTCGTCCAGGGTTTGGGTACTGAAGCTTTCTTT. Protein: CASSFVQGLGTEAFF. V gene TRBV11-2 combines with J gene TRBJ1-1, with a tentative D call TRBD1 (5 bases). The CDR3 extends over 15 amino acids. The V and J ends lost 3 bases and 5 bases respectively, with 16 bases between them. Germline CDR1 is SGHAT and CDR2 is FQNNGV. Full variable domain (rest looked up from reference TRBV11-2 and TRBJ1-1): EAGVAQSPRYKIIEKRQSVAFWCNPISGHATLYWYQQILGQGPKLLIQFQNNGVVDDSQLPKDRFSAERLKGVDSTLKIQPAKLEDSAVYLCASSFVQGLGTEAFFGQGTRLTVV.

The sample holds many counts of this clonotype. The CDR3 DNA reads TGTGCCAGCAGTTCTGCCCCTTCGGGGTTGGGGGGGGCTAACTACGAGCAGTACTTC. It is translated as CASSSAPSGLGGANYEQYF. This chain joins TRBV27 and TRBJ2-7; tentative D call: TRBD2 (7 bases). This CDR3 comprises 19 residues. Germline values: CDR1 MNHEY, CDR2 SMNVEV (reference sequence). Trimming stripped 4 bases from V and 3 bases from J, with 28 bases between.

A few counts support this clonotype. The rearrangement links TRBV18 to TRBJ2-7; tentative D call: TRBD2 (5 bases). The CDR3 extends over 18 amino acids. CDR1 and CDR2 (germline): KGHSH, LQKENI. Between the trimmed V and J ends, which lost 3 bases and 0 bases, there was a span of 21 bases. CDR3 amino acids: CASSPVARSGEYSYEQYF. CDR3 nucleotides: TGTGCCAGCTCACCGGTTGCACGAAGCGGCGAATACTCCTACGAGCAGTACTTC. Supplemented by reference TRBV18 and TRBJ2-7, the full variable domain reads NAGVMQNPRHLVRRRGQEARLRCSPMKGHSHVYWYRQLPEEGLKFMVYLQKENIIDESGMPKERFSAEFPKEGPSILRIQQVVRGDSAAYFCASSPVARSGEYSYEQYFGPGTRLTVT.

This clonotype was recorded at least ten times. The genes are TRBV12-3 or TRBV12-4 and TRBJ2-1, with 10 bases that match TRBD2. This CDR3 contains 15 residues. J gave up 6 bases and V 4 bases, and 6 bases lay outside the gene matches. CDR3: CASSSASGSGNEQFF. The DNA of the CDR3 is TGTGCCAGCAGTTCGGCTAGCGGGAGTGGCAATGAGCAGTTCTTC.

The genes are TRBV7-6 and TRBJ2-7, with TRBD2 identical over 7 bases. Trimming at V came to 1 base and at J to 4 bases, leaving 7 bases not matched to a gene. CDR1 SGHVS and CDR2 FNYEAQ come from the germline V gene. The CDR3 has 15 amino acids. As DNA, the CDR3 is TGTGCCAGCAGCTTAGAGGGCGGGAGAAGGTACGAGCAGTACTTC. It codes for CASSLEGGRRYEQYF.

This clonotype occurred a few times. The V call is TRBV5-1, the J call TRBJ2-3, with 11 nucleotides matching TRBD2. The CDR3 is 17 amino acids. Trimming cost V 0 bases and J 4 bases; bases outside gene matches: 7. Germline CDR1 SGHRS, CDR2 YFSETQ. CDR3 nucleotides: TGCGCCAGCAGCTTGGGCCCCGGGACTAGCGGCGCAGATACGCAGTATTTT. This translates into CASSLGPGTSGADTQYF.

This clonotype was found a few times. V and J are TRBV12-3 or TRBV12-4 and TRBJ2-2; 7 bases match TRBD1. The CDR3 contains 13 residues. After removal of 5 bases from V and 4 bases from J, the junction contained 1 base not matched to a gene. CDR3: CASSTGATGELFF. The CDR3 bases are TGTGCCAGCAGTACAGGGGCCACCGGGGAGCTGTTTTTT.

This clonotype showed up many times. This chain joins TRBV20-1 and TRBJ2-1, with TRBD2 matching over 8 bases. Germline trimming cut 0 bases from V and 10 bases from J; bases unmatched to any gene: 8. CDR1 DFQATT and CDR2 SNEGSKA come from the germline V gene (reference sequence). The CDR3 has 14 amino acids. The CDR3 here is CSARDGNGRAEQFF. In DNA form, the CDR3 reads TGCAGTGCTAGAGATGGGAACGGGAGGGCCGAGCAGTTCTTC.